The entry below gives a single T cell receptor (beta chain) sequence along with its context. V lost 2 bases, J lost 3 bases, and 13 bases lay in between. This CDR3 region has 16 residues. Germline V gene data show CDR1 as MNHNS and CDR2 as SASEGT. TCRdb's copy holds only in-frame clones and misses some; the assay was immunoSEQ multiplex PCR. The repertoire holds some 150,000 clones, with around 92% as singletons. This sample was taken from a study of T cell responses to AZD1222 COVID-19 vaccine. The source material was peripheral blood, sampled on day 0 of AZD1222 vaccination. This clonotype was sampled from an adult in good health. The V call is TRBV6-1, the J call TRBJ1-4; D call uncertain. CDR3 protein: CASSEKWAAANEKLFF. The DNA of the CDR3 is TGTGCCAGCAGTGAAAAGTGGGCAGCCGCTAATGAAAAACTGTTTTTT.